Each of the 24 T cell receptor beta chains below was sequenced from the same sample in a study of shared clonotypes between healthy human individuals. Assay: immunoSEQ multiplex PCR; the TCRdb copy retains only in-frame clones and omits some. The table has fewer than 1.8 million clones, 97% to 99% seen once. Sequenced input: naive CD4+ T cells sorted from blood. Subset defined: CD45RA+ positively selected. The receptors come from a man aged 30-40 years in good health.

The rearrangement uses TRBV27 and TRBJ2-7; D not resolved. CDR3 length equals 12 residues. V lost 1 base and J 5 bases, leaving 6 bases between the germline ends. Germline V gene data show CDR1 as MNHEY and CDR2 as SMNVEV (reference sequence). The CDR3 sequence is CASSLYGDEQYF. In nucleotides, the CDR3 is TGTGCCAGCAGTTTATACGGAGACGAGCAGTACTTC.

The rearrangement uses TRBV27 and TRBJ2-7, with D maybe TRBD1 (6 bases). This CDR3 contains 17 residues. Germline V CDR1 and CDR2: MNHEY, SMNVEV (reference sequence). V was pared by 2 bases and J by 2 bases, with 19 bases between. This CDR3 is CASSLVFPGTTPYEQYF. CDR3 nucleotides: TGTGCCAGCAGTTTAGTTTTCCCCGGGACAACCCCCTACGAGCAGTACTTC.

The chain carries TRBV7-2 and TRBJ2-3; D gene unclear. Trimming took off 3 bases at V and 4 bases at J, with 8 bases between the two ends. CDR3 length equals 13 residues. Germline assignment: CDR1 SGHTA and CDR2 FQGNSA. CDR3 coding DNA: TGTGCCAGCAGCTTCACCGGGTCAGATACGCAGTATTTT. It translates to CASSFTGSDTQYF.

This chain joins TRBV7-2 and TRBJ1-1; D uncertain. CDR3 length: 13 residues. Germline V gene sequence: CDR1 SGHTA, CDR2 FQGNSA. The V end was cut by 4 bases, the J end by 5 bases, with 11 bases between. The CDR3 is CASSSNIGTEAFF. The CDR3 DNA follows: TGTGCCAGCAGCTCAAACATCGGGACTGAAGCTTTCTTT.

V is TRBV27 and J is TRBJ2-7, with D perhaps matching TRBD2 (6 bases). V was cut by 4 bases and J by 3 bases, with 16 bases left in between. This CDR3 region has 15 residues. The germline CDR1 and CDR2 sequences are MNHEY and SMNVEV (reference sequence). The CDR3 protein is CASSSRVADHYEQYF. DNA for the CDR3: TGTGCCAGCAGTTCCCGGGTAGCGGACCACTACGAGCAGTACTTC.

The rearrangement uses TRBV28 and TRBJ1-2, with D uncertain. The germline CDR1 and CDR2 sequences are MDHEN and SYDVKM. The CDR3 is made up of 12 amino acids. Trimming left V 6 bases short and J 4 bases short, with 9 bases between. The chain's CDR3 is CASRFPIYGYTF. Written as DNA, the CDR3 is TGTGCCAGCAGATTTCCGATCTATGGCTACACCTTC.

The chain links TRBV27 to TRBJ2-7, with 8 bases that match TRBD1. The CDR3 extends over 14 amino acids. Looked up from germline, CDR1 is MNHEY and CDR2 is SMNVEV (reference sequence). Germline trimming cut 3 bases from V and 8 bases from J; bases unmatched to any gene: 9. In DNA form, the CDR3 reads TGTGCCAGCAGTTTTTGGGACAGGCAAGAGCAGCAGTACTTC. Protein: CASSFWDRQEQQYF.

The gene calls are TRBV6-1 and TRBJ2-7; 8 nucleotides match TRBD1. From germline, CDR1 is MNHNS and CDR2 SASEGT. This CDR3 comprises 15 residues. Germline trimming cut 4 bases from V and 6 bases from J; bases unmatched to any gene: 11. CDR3 DNA sequence: TGTGCCAGCAGTGTCCGGGACAGGAAAGGCGGCGAGCAGTACTTC. Protein: CASSVRDRKGGEQYF.

V usage is TRBV7-2 and J usage is TRBJ2-7; 7 nucleotides align to TRBD2. CDR1 is SGHTA, CDR2 FQGNSA, per germline. Trimming removed 0 bases from V and 7 bases from J; junction bases left unmatched: 9. The CDR3 is 15 amino acids. The CDR3 region is CASSLALAGVWEQYF. CDR3 DNA: TGTGCCAGCAGCTTAGCTTTGGCGGGGGTCTGGGAGCAGTACTTC.

The chain couples TRBV15 to TRBJ1-4; tentatively, D is TRBD1 (6 bases). This CDR3 contains 13 residues. Germline CDR1 reads LNHNV; CDR2 reads YYDKDF (reference sequence). Trimming cost V 4 bases and J 5 bases, with 8 bases left between them. The CDR3 DNA reads TGTGCCACCAGCATCGGACAGAATGAAAAACTGTTTTTT. It codes for CATSIGQNEKLFF. Variable domain in full (rest from reference TRBV15 and TRBJ1-4): DAMVIQNPRYQVTQFGKPVTLSCSQTLNHNVMYWYQQKSSQAPKLLFHYYDKDFNNEADTPDNFQSRRPNTSFCFLDIRSPGLGDTAMYLCATSIGQNEKLFFGSGTQLSVL.

DNA of the CDR3: TGTGCCAGCAGGGAGGACAGGGGGCGTACAGATACGCAGTATTTT. Amino acid sequence: CASREDRGRTDTQYF. The chain joins TRBV6-1 to TRBJ2-3; 11 bases map to TRBD1. This CDR3 comprises 15 residues. The V and J ends lost 6 bases and 3 bases, in that order; junction bases with no gene match: 5. Germline V gene data show CDR1 as MNHNS and CDR2 as SASEGT.

The chain links TRBV5-4 to TRBJ2-3, with no clear D. Germline lookup yields CDR1 SGHNT and CDR2 YYREEE (reference sequence). The CDR3 sequence is 14 residues long. Trimming left V 5 bases short and J 1 base short, with 11 bases between. CDR3 DNA: TGTGCCAGCAGTTCCCTCCACGGCACAGATACGCAGTATTTT. It codes for CASSSLHGTDTQYF. The whole variable domain, remainder taken from reference TRBV5-4 and TRBJ2-3, is ETGVTQSPTHLIKTRGQQVTLRCSSQSGHNTVSWYQQALGQGPQFIFQYYREEENGRGNFPPRFSGLQFPNYSSELNVNALELDDSALYLCASSSLHGTDTQYFGPGTRLTVL.

The CDR3 loop reads CASSSSARTNYGYTF. CDR3 nucleotides: TGTGCCAGTAGTTCTTCCGCCCGGACTAACTATGGCTACACCTTC. This rearrangement joins TRBV19 to TRBJ1-2; D gene ambiguous. Trimming removed 5 bases from V and 0 bases from J, with 13 bases in between. There are 15 residues in the CDR3. Germline V gives CDR1 LNHDA, CDR2 SQIVND (reference sequence).

This sequence joins TRBV30 and TRBJ1-2; D possibly corresponds to TRBD1 (5 bases). The CDR3 has 14 residues. Germline loops: CDR1 GTSNPN, CDR2 SVGIG (reference sequence). Deletions cut 0 bases from V and 3 bases from J, with 11 bases between. CDR3: CAWSVRQGHYGYTF. The CDR3 nucleotides are TGTGCCTGGAGTGTCCGTCAGGGACACTATGGCTACACCTTC. The variable domain in full, completed from reference TRBV30 and TRBJ1-2, reads SQTIHQWPATLVQPVGSPLSLECTVEGTSNPNLYWYRQAAGRGLQLLFYSVGIGQISSEVPQNLSASRPQDRQFILSSKKLLLSDSGFYLCAWSVRQGHYGYTFGSGTRLTVV.

The V gene is TRBV23-1, the J gene TRBJ1-5; 12 positions match TRBD1. TRBV23-1 qualifies as an ORF whose function is uncertain. Losses at the gene ends were 4 bases for V and 7 bases for J; bases not matched to a gene: 17. This CDR3 region has 19 residues. CDR3 DNA sequence: TGCGCCAGCAGTCGCCTCGAATTGGGACAGGGGGCGCGGGAACAGCCCCAGCATTTT. It translates to CASSRLELGQGAREQPQHF.

The chain is built from TRBV28 and TRBJ1-5, with TRBD1 matching over 7 bases. The CDR3 contains 16 residues. The V segment lost 5 bases and the J segment 2 bases; nucleotides outside the gene matches: 9. Germline CDR1 MDHEN, CDR2 SYDVKM. The CDR3 region has the DNA TGTGCCAGCAGTGCCTCAGGGGGGGGCGGCAATCAGCCCCAGCATTTT. This translates into CASSASGGGGNQPQHF.

In DNA, the CDR3 is TGTGCCAGCAGGACAGGGGGCGGGAATCAGCCCCAGCATTTT. Translating gives CASRTGGGNQPQHF. The rearrangement uses TRBV18 and TRBJ1-5; 11 nucleotides line up with TRBD1. CDR1 and CDR2 from the germline V gene are KGHSH and LQKENI. The CDR3 has 14 residues. Unmatched junction bases numbered 4, after V lost 8 bases and J lost 4 bases.

The CDR3 coding sequence is TGTGCCAGCGAGGCTGGTCGATATGAAAAACTGTTTTTT. Amino acids: CASEAGRYEKLFF. The rearrangement uses TRBV2 and TRBJ1-4; unclear D gene. V lost 8 bases and J 6 bases, leaving 13 bases between the germline ends. Germline V gene sequence: CDR1 SNHLY, CDR2 FYNNEI. CDR3 size: 13 residues. Variable domain in full (rest from reference TRBV2 and TRBJ1-4): EPEVTQTPSHQVTQMGQEVILRCVPISNHLYFYWYRQILGQKVEFLVSFYNNEISEKSEIFDDQFSVERPDGSNFTLKIRSTKLEDSAMYFCASEAGRYEKLFFGSGTQLSVL.

V usage is TRBV2 and J usage is TRBJ2-7; 9 positions match TRBD1. The V gene's germline CDR1 is SNHLY and CDR2 FYNNEI. The CDR3 has 15 residues. V trimming: 6 bases; J trimming: 3 bases; junction bases outside the gene matches: 9. Written as DNA, the CDR3 is TGTGCCAGCAGGCCCCAACAGGGGGCGGTCTACGAGCAGTACTTC. It translates to CASRPQQGAVYEQYF. Based on the CDR3 plus reference TRBV2 and TRBJ2-7, the full variable domain is EPEVTQTPSHQVTQMGQEVILRCVPISNHLYFYWYRQILGQKVEFLVSFYNNEISEKSEIFDDQFSVERPDGSNFTLKIRSTKLEDSAMYFCASRPQQGAVYEQYFGPGTRLTVT.

The V call is TRBV2, the J call TRBJ2-7; D perhaps matches TRBD2 (6 bases). The CDR3 has 14 amino acids. CDR1 and CDR2 (germline): SNHLY, FYNNEI. V was shortened by 7 bases and J by 5 bases, with 18 bases between the two germline ends. CDR3 DNA sequence: TGTGCCAGCAAGCCGGAACTAGCCGGCCACGAGCAGTACTTC. This codes for CASKPELAGHEQYF.

The chain employs TRBV28 and TRBJ2-3; D gene unclear. There are 14 residues in the CDR3. V lost 2 bases, J lost 3 bases, and 9 bases lay in between. Germline CDR1 reads MDHEN; CDR2 reads SYDVKM. CDR3 nucleotides: TGTGCCAGCAGTTTAGATCAGAGGACAGATACGCAGTATTTT. It yields the protein CASSLDQRTDTQYF.

This clone was recorded only once. The CDR3 DNA is TGTGCCAGCAGTTCTCCGGAGGGGTATGAGCAGTTCTTC. It encodes CASSSPEGYEQFF. V gene TRBV28 combines with J gene TRBJ2-1; weak D call: TRBD2 (6 bases). V gave up 4 bases and J gave up 8 bases, with 12 bases separating them. This CDR3 is 13 amino acids long. CDR1 is MDHEN, CDR2 SYDVKM, per germline.

V usage is TRBV28 and J usage is TRBJ1-4; no reliable D call. V dropped 5 bases and J dropped 7 bases, with 14 bases sitting between them. The CDR3 covers 14 residues. The germline V gene has CDR1 MDHEN and CDR2 SYDVKM. CDR3 nucleotides: TGTGCCAGCAGTCCGCCGGGGTCCGGTGAAAAACTGTTTTTT. It translates to CASSPPGSGEKLFF.

CDR3 region: CATRPGTGFYNEQFF. CDR3 coding DNA: TGTGCCACCCGCCCGGGGACAGGTTTCTACAATGAGCAGTTCTTC. The rearrangement joins TRBV6-1 to TRBJ2-1; the match to TRBD1 covers 8 bases. V lost 10 bases and J lost 3; bases outside the gene matches: 11. From germline, CDR1 is MNHNS and CDR2 SASEGT. The CDR3 sequence is 15 residues long.